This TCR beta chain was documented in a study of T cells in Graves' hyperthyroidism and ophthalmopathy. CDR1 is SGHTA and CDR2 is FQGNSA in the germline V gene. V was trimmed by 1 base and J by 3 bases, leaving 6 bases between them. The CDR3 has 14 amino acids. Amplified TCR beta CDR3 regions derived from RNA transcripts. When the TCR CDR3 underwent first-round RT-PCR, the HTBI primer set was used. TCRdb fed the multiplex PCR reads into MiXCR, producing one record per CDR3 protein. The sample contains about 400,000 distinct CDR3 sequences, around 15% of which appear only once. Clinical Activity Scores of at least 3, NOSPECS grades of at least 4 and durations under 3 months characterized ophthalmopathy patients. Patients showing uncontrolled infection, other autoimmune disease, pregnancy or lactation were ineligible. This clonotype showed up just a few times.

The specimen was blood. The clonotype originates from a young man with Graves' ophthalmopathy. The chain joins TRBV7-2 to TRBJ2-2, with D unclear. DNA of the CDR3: TGTGCCAGCAGCTTAGATTTCGACACCGGGGAGCTGTTTTTT. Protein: CASSLDFDTGELFF.